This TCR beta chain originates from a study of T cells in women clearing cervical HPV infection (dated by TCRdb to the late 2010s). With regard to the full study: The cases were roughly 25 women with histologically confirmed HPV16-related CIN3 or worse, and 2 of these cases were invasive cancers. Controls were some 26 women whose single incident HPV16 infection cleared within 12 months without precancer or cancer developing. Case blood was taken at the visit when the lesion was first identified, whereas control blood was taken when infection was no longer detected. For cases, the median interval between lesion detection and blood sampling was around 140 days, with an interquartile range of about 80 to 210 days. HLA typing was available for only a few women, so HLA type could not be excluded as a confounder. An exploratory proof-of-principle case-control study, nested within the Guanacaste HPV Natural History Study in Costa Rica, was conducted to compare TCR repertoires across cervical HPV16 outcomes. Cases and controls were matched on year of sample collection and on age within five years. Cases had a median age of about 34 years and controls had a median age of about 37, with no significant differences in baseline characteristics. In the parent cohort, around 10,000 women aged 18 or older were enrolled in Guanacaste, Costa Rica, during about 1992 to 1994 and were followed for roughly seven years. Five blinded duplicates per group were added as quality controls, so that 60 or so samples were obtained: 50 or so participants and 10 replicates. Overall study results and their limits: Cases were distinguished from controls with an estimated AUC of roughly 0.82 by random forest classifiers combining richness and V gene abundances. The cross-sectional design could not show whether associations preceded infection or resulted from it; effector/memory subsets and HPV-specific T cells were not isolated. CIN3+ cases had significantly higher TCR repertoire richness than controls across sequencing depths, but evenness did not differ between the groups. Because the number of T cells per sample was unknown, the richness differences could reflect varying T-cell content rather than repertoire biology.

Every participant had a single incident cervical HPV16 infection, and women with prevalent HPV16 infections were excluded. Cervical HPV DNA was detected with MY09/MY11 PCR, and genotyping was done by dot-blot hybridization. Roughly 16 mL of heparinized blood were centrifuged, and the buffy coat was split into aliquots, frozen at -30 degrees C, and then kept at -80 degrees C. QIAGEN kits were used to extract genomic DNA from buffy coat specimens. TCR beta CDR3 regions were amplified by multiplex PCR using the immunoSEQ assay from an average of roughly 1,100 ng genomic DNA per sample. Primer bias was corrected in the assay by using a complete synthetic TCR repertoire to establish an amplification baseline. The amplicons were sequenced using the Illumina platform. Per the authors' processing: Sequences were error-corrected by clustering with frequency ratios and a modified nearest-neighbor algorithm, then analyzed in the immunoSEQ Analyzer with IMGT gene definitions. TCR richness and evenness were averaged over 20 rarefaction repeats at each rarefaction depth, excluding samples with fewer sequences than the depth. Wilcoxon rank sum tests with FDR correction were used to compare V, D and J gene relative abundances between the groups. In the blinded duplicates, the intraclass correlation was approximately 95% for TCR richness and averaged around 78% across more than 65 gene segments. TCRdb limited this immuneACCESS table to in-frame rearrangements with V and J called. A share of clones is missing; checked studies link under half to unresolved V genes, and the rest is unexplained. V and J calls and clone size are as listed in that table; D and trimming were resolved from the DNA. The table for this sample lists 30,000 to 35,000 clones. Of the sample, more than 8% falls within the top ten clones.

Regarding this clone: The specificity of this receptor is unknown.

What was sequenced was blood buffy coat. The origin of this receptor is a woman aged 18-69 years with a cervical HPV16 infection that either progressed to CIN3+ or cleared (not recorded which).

The CDR3 is CSAVAGGYEQYF. The CDR3 DNA, read in part, is TGCAGTGCTGTAGCTGGAGGCTACGAG. The rearranged chain carries TRBV20-1 and TRBJ2-7, and the D gene may be TRBD2, 5 bases matching. From the germline J gene comes the end of the CDR3, since the read stops 3 residues before it. Based on the germline V gene (reference sequence), the CDR1 and CDR2 sequences are DFQATT and SNEGSKA. Taken from cysteine to phenylalanine, the CDR3 has 12 residues. Part of the CDR3 DNA is given, 27 bases translated from base 1. V was cut back by 5 bases and J by 3 bases, leaving a gap of 11 bases between them.